This TCR beta chain was sequenced during a study of T cells in Graves' hyperthyroidism and ophthalmopathy. This clonotype was detected ten times or more. Its antigen is unknown. It was considered stable Graves' hyperthyroidism when ophthalmopathy did not progress within 18 months. From germline, CDR1 is MRHNA and CDR2 SNTAGT. This CDR3 is built from 17 residues. V was clipped by 8 bases and J by 3 bases, with 25 bases between them. RNA transcripts were the template for amplifying TCR beta CDR3 regions. During a first-round RT-PCR of the TCR CDR3, the HTBI primer set was used. TCRdb re-called the multiplex PCR reads through MiXCR, storing one row per CDR3 protein. The sample holds some 400,000 distinct CDR3 sequences; 19% are singletons and the top ten take about 4%. General study results and limits: Most thyroid-expanded clonotypes above 0.001 were also found in blood.

This chain joins TRBV6-4 and TRBJ1-2; the D is unclear. The material sequenced was blood. This sequence was found in a woman younger than 35 with Graves' hyperthyroidism. CDR3 sequence reads: CASANIIARIGDYGYTF. The DNA for the CDR3 is TGTGCCAGCGCTAATATTATCGCGAGGATAGGAGACTATGGCTACACCTTC.